This T cell receptor (beta chain) was obtained from a study of blood T cell repertoires in COVID-19. Participants were aged 18 to 89 years from about two dozen US areas. Participants had their cohort set by participant-reported clinical history. Original handling: Estimation of nucleated cell counts relied on the amplification of reference gene primers. Profiled with immunoSEQ multiplex PCR; TCRdb holds only in-frame clones, not every one. That table supplies the V and J calls and clone size; D and trimming were determined from the DNA. The sample records over 150,000 clones, around 80% being singletons. Per germline, CDR1 SQVTM and CDR2 ANQGSEA. Trimming took 6 bases from V and 5 from J, leaving 13 bases between them. This CDR3 is 12 amino acids long.

This clonotype was sampled from a man aged 45-65 years who had recovered from COVID-19. Sequencing was performed on PBMCs or T cells enriched from blood (not recorded which). V usage is TRBV29-1 and J usage is TRBJ2-5, with D possibly being TRBD1 (5 bases). The CDR3 DNA is TGCAGCGTAACAAGCTCAGGGGAGACCCAGTACTTC. This encodes CSVTSSGETQYF.